The T cell receptor beta chain under discussion was sequenced for a study of T cells in localized non-small cell lung cancer. Sequencing used immunoSEQ multiplex PCR; TCRdb keeps in-frame clones, though not all of them. The sample lists around 130,000 clones, roughly 90% seen once, with around 1.7% in the top ten. General study points: A single tumor region was sequenced, leaving heterogeneity possible. Greater blood T cell density accompanied longer overall survival. Appearance in adjacent lung was seen for a median around 55 of the top 100 tumor clones.

Trimming took off 4 bases at V and 9 bases at J, with 26 bases between the two ends. The CDR3 covers 17 residues. The germline gives CDR1 SGHRS, CDR2 YFSETQ. Regarding this clone: What it recognizes is unknown.

The receptor was isolated from a female donor older than 55 with stage I lung adenocarcinoma. The rearrangement uses TRBV5-1 and TRBJ2-4, with a weak D call TRBD1 (6 bases). Specimen: peripheral blood, collected before any cancer treatment. The CDR3 region is CASSNTQGLALGGIQYF. The CDR3 region has the DNA TGCGCCAGCAGCAATACACAGGGCCTCGCCCTCGGCGGCATTCAGTACTTC.